The TCR beta chain under discussion was sequenced for a study of blood T cells in healthy people across ages. This CDR3 has 12 amino acids. Germline V gene sequence: CDR1 LGHNA, CDR2 YNFKEQ. V gave up 8 bases and J gave up 4 bases; unmatched junction bases: 2. Primers used in a second PCR of roughly 6 to 11 cycles were a sample-barcoded 5' primer and a J-beta primer mix. TCRdb fed the 5' RACE reads into MiXCR, producing one record per CDR3 protein. The sample shows more than 1,000,000 distinct CDR3 sequences, about 25% of them seen only once. The data also belong to a second study, concerning T cells of mothers and their children. That investigation notes: For each mother, over 8 million TCR beta CDR3 reads were obtained, and for each child, roughly 2.8 million.

The origin of this receptor is a girl aged 2 to 10 in good health. The sequencing input was blood. The chain carries TRBV4-2 and TRBJ2-1; 7 bases agree with TRBD1. CDR3 nucleotides: TGTGCCAGCGGGACAGAGTACAATGAGCAGTTCTTC. This translates into CASGTEYNEQFF.